Presented here are 4 T cell receptor beta chains from one specimen sequenced in a study of blood T cell repertoires in COVID-19 (dated by TCRdb to 2020 to 2022). The receptor library was made with the immunoSEQ multiplex PCR assay. Imported from immuneACCESS, the table was reduced by TCRdb to in-frame sequences with V and J called. These copies leave out some clones; in studies compared against another copy, an unresolved V gene accounts for under half, and the cause of the remainder is not known. The sample contains 270,000 or so clones, approximately 86% of them found a single time. The ten largest account for around 3.2% of the sample. The sequencing input was peripheral blood. The receptors were sampled from a woman aged 18-29 years with acute or convalescent COVID-19.

The chain couples TRBV3-1 (or the pseudogene TRBV3-2) to TRBJ2-4; tentatively, D is TRBD1 (6 bases). Looked up from germline, CDR1 is LGHDT and CDR2 is YNNKEL (reference sequence). Trimming took 3 bases from V and 6 from J, leaving 15 bases between them. The CDR3 sequence is 15 residues long. CDR3: CASSQGAEGVNIQYF. The CDR3 DNA follows: TGTGCCAGCAGCCAGGGGGCAGAAGGGGTAAACATTCAGTACTTC.

The chain carries TRBV7-2 and TRBJ2-1; D perhaps matches TRBD2 (6 bases). Trimming stripped 5 bases from V and 9 bases from J, with 17 bases between. From germline, CDR1 is SGHTA and CDR2 FQGNSA. The CDR3 loop spans 14 amino acids. The CDR3 is CASSKTTSRLEQFF. DNA for the CDR3: TGTGCCAGCAGCAAAACAACTAGCCGCCTTGAGCAGTTCTTC.

V and J are TRBV4-3 and TRBJ2-1; the D gene is possibly TRBD2 (5 bases). Germline V CDR1 and CDR2: LGHNA, YSLEER. Between the trimmed V and J ends, which lost 4 bases and 5 bases, there was a span of 9 bases. CDR3 size: 13 residues. CDR3 nucleotides: TGCGCCAGCAGCCCTTCAGCGGACAATGAGCAGTTCTTC. It codes for CASSPSADNEQFF.

CDR3 sequence (DNA): TGTGCCAGCAGCCAAGATCTGCAGGGGGCGATTCAGCCCCAGCATTTT. Translation gives CASSQDLQGAIQPQHF. The rearrangement links TRBV4-2 to TRBJ1-5; TRBD1 matches at 8 bases. Germline loops: CDR1 LGHNA, CDR2 YNFKEQ. After removal of 0 bases from V and 6 bases from J, the junction contained 7 bases not matched to a gene. This CDR3 comprises 16 residues.